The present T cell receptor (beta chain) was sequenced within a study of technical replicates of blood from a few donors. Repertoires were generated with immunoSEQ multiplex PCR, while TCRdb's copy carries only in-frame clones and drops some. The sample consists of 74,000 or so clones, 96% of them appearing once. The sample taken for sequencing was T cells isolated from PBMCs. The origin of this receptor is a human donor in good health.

CDR3 sequence: CASSLGGDGEKLFF. DNA of the CDR3: TGCGCCAGCAGCTTGGGGGGGGATGGTGAAAAACTGTTTTTT. This chain connects TRBV5-1 to TRBJ1-4; D possibly corresponds to TRBD1 (5 bases). Deletions cut 0 bases from V and 7 bases from J, with 10 bases between. The CDR3 extends over 14 amino acids. CDR1 SGHRS and CDR2 YFSETQ come from the germline V gene.